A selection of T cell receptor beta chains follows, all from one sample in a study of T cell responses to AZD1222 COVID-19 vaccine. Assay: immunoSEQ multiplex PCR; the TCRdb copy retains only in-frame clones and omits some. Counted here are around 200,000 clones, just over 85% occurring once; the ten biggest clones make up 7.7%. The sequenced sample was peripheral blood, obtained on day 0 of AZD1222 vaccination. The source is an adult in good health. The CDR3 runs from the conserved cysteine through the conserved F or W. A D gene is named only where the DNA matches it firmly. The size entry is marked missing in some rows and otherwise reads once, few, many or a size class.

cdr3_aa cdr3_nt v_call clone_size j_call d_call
CATSRKSEDSGNTIYF TGTGCCACCAGCCGTAAATCTGAGGACTCTGGAAACACCATATATTTT TRBV15 NA TRBJ1-3 NA
CATTTGNSNQPQHF TGTGCCACTACGACAGGGAATAGCAATCAGCCCCAGCATTTT TRBV6-5 NA TRBJ1-5 TRBD1
CASSWGETQYF TGTGCCAGCAGCTGGGGGGAGACCCAGTACTTC TRBV6-5 once TRBJ2-5 NA
CASSWTGEGGGATLCTDTQYF TGCGCCAGCAGTTGGACAGGGGAAGGCGGCGGGGCTACACTATGCACAGATACGCAGTATTTT TRBV23-1 once TRBJ2-3 TRBD1
CASSPDRGDYGYTF TGTGCCAGCAGCCCAGACAGGGGGGACTATGGCTACACCTTC TRBV7-9 NA TRBJ1-2 TRBD1
CASSRSAWTGDSPLHF TGCGCCAGCAGCCGCTCGGCGTGGACAGGCGATTCACCCCTCCACTTT TRBV4-3 NA TRBJ1-6 TRBD1
CASSPISPDTQYF TGCGCCAGCAGCCCAATCTCCCCGGATACGCAGTATTTT TRBV4-1 NA TRBJ2-3 NA
CASSITGVYNSPLHF TGTGCCAGTAGTATAACGGGGGTGTATAATTCACCCCTCCACTTT TRBV19 NA TRBJ1-6 NA
CASSRTVSYEQYF TGTGCCAGCAGCCGGACAGTGTCCTACGAGCAGTACTTC TRBV3-1/TRBV3-2 NA TRBJ2-7 NA
CASGREQATPAYNEQFF TGCGCCAGCGGGAGGGAACAAGCCACCCCCGCCTACAATGAGCAGTTCTTC TRBV5-1 once TRBJ2-1 TRBD2
CASSHSPGQTTHPSYNSPLHF TGTGCCAGCAGCCATTCCCCGGGACAGACTACCCACCCCTCCTATAATTCACCCCTCCACTTT TRBV4-2 NA TRBJ1-6 TRBD1
CASSLALRDTEAFF TGTGCCAGCAGCTTGGCTCTCAGAGACACTGAAGCTTTCTTT TRBV5-4 once TRBJ1-1 NA
CASTNGMGRGPLFSGNTIYF TGTGCCAGTACCAATGGAATGGGGAGGGGGCCTCTTTTCTCTGGAAACACCATATATTTT TRBV19 NA TRBJ1-3 TRBD1
CAAPGTGDTEAFF TGTGCCGCTCCCGGGACAGGGGACACTGAAGCTTTCTTT TRBV7-3 NA TRBJ1-1 TRBD1
CATEPGQGAIAFF TGTGCCACCGAGCCGGGACAGGGGGCGATAGCTTTCTTT TRBV28 NA TRBJ1-1 TRBD1
CASSIDLSGSPLHF TGTGCCAGTAGTATAGATCTGAGTGGTTCACCCCTCCACTTT TRBV19 NA TRBJ1-6 NA
CAWSAQINQPQHF TGTGCCTGGAGTGCACAGATCAATCAGCCCCAGCATTTT TRBV30 once TRBJ1-5 NA
CSVSRAYEQYF TGCAGCGTTTCCAGGGCGTACGAGCAGTACTTC TRBV29-1 NA TRBJ2-7 NA